These T cell receptor beta chains were read from a single sample in a study of blood T cell repertoires in COVID-19. Data came from immunoSEQ multiplex PCR; TCRdb stores just in-frame clones and leaves some out. The top ten clones hold around 5% of a sample with roughly 70,000 clones, roughly 89% of them seen once. Sequenced input: peripheral blood. Every receptor here comes from a woman aged 45-60 years with active COVID-19. Each CDR3 is given with its conserved first and last residue. D genes are given only for firm matches. The size field is filled for only some rows; it gives once, few, many or a size class.

v_call: TRBV3-1/TRBV3-2
d_call: TRBD1
clone_size: .
j_call: TRBJ1-3
cdr3_nt: TGTGCCAGCAGCCGTAGGGGACAGGGGGCCTCTGGAAACACCATATATTTT
cdr3_aa: CASSRRGQGASGNTIYF

v_call: TRBV19
d_call: TRBD1
clone_size: once
j_call: TRBJ1-1
cdr3_nt: TGTGCCAGTACCGCGGACAGGGCGAGTAGTGAAGCTTTCTTT
cdr3_aa: CASTADRASSEAFF

v_call: TRBV21-1
d_call: .
clone_size: .
j_call: TRBJ2-7
cdr3_nt: TGTGCCAGCAGCGCCCTCACAGGGGCCTCCTACGAGCAGTACTTC
cdr3_aa: CASSALTGASYEQYF

v_call: TRBV2
d_call: .
clone_size: .
j_call: TRBJ1-1
cdr3_nt: TGTGCCAGCAGTGAAGGTCAGGCCACGAACACTGAAGCTTTCTTT
cdr3_aa: CASSEGQATNTEAFF

v_call: TRBV19
d_call: .
clone_size: .
j_call: TRBJ1-5
cdr3_nt: TGTGCCAGTAGAAGCCCCCGAGGGCCAGAAGGTCAGCCCCAGCATTTT
cdr3_aa: CASRSPRGPEGQPQHF

v_call: TRBV4-2
d_call: .
clone_size: .
j_call: TRBJ2-5
cdr3_nt: TGTGCCAGCAGCCAAGAAATCGGTTCCGAGACCCAGTACTTC
cdr3_aa: CASSQEIGSETQYF

v_call: TRBV6-5
d_call: .
clone_size: once
j_call: TRBJ2-2
cdr3_nt: TGTGCCAGCAGGAAGCTGGGGGGGCTCGGCGGGGAGCTGTTTTTT
cdr3_aa: CASRKLGGLGGELFF

v_call: TRBV5-1
d_call: .
clone_size: .
j_call: TRBJ2-3
cdr3_nt: TGCGCCAGCAGCTTCGGGGACACAGATACGCAGTATTTT
cdr3_aa: CASSFGDTDTQYF

v_call: TRBV27
d_call: .
clone_size: .
j_call: TRBJ2-7
cdr3_nt: TGTGCCAGCAGTTTATACCTGGGTAGCGGTACCTACGAGCAGTACTTC
cdr3_aa: CASSLYLGSGTYEQYF

v_call: TRBV7-9
d_call: TRBD1
clone_size: once
j_call: TRBJ1-1
cdr3_nt: TGTGCCAGCAGCGGACAGGGTGGGAGGACTGAAGCTTTCTTT
cdr3_aa: CASSGQGGRTEAFF

v_call: TRBV28
d_call: .
clone_size: .
j_call: TRBJ2-7
cdr3_nt: TGTGCCAGCAGTCGCGGACAGCCCGAGCAGTACTTC
cdr3_aa: CASSRGQPEQYF

v_call: TRBV5-6
d_call: TRBD1
clone_size: once
j_call: TRBJ1-3
cdr3_nt: TGTGCCAGCAGCTCAGACTCGACAGGGGTAAACACCATATATTTT
cdr3_aa: CASSSDSTGVNTIYF

v_call: TRBV6-6
d_call: .
clone_size: .
j_call: TRBJ1-3
cdr3_nt: TGTGCCAGCACACCCAGCGCGTCTGGAAACACCATATATTTT
cdr3_aa: CASTPSASGNTIYF

v_call: TRBV12-3/TRBV12-4
d_call: .
clone_size: .
j_call: TRBJ1-1
cdr3_nt: TGTGCCAGCAGTTTAGGGGGGAGGGAAGCTTTCTTT
cdr3_aa: CASSLGGREAFF

v_call: TRBV11-3
d_call: TRBD1
clone_size: .
j_call: TRBJ2-3
cdr3_nt: TGTGCCAGCAGTCCAGGGGGAATCGGGACAGATACGCAGTATTTT
cdr3_aa: CASSPGGIGTDTQYF

v_call: TRBV5-1
d_call: TRBD2
clone_size: few
j_call: TRBJ2-1
cdr3_nt: TGCGCCAGCAGCTCCGCCGGGACTAGCGGGAGGGGGTCCTACAATGAGCAGTTCTTC
cdr3_aa: CASSSAGTSGRGSYNEQFF

v_call: TRBV5-1
d_call: .
clone_size: .
j_call: TRBJ2-1
cdr3_nt: TGCGCCAGCAGCTTAGGGGCCGGACGGATTAACAATGAGCAGTTCTTC
cdr3_aa: CASSLGAGRINNEQFF

v_call: TRBV10-1
d_call: .
clone_size: once
j_call: TRBJ2-3
cdr3_nt: TGCGCCAGCAGTGCCGGGACGGGAGTGTCTGATACGCAGTATTTT
cdr3_aa: CASSAGTGVSDTQYF

v_call: TRBV9
d_call: .
clone_size: .
j_call: TRBJ1-1
cdr3_nt: TGTGCCAGCAGCCTATCTGACAGGTTACGGAACACTGAAGCTTTCTTT
cdr3_aa: CASSLSDRLRNTEAFF

v_call: TRBV6-2/TRBV6-3
d_call: TRBD1
clone_size: .
j_call: TRBJ1-5
cdr3_nt: TGTGCCAGCAGCAATACGGGACAGGGGATACCCAATCAGCCCCAGCATTTT
cdr3_aa: CASSNTGQGIPNQPQHF

v_call: TRBV27
d_call: .
clone_size: .
j_call: TRBJ2-1
cdr3_nt: TGTGCCAGCAGGGAAATGAGGGGGAGTTCGGATGAGCAGTTCTTC
cdr3_aa: CASREMRGSSDEQFF

v_call: TRBV27
d_call: .
clone_size: .
j_call: TRBJ2-7
cdr3_nt: TGTGCCACCTCAGGGCGTGGATCAACCTACGAGCAGTACTTC
cdr3_aa: CATSGRGSTYEQYF

v_call: TRBV2
d_call: .
clone_size: .
j_call: TRBJ1-5
cdr3_nt: TGTGCCAGCAGGGGAGACACAGACAATCAGCCCCAGCATTTT
cdr3_aa: CASRGDTDNQPQHF

v_call: TRBV7-9
d_call: TRBD2
clone_size: .
j_call: TRBJ2-1
cdr3_nt: TGTGCCAGCAGCTTACTTAGCGGGCTGTACAATGAGCAGTTCTTC
cdr3_aa: CASSLLSGLYNEQFF

v_call: TRBV3-1/TRBV3-2
d_call: .
clone_size: .
j_call: TRBJ1-2
cdr3_nt: TGTGCCAGCAGCCAATTTGGAGGGATCGGAGGCTACACCTTC
cdr3_aa: CASSQFGGIGGYTF

v_call: TRBV3-1/TRBV3-2
d_call: .
clone_size: .
j_call: TRBJ1-6
cdr3_nt: TGTGCCAGCAGCCAAGCCGATAATTCACCCCTCCACTTT
cdr3_aa: CASSQADNSPLHF

v_call: TRBV10-3
d_call: .
clone_size: .
j_call: TRBJ1-5
cdr3_nt: TGTGCCACCGCGGCACCCGATCAGCCCCAGCATTTT
cdr3_aa: CATAAPDQPQHF

v_call: TRBV18
d_call: TRBD1
clone_size: .
j_call: TRBJ2-5
cdr3_nt: TGTGCCAGCTCACAGACGGCCGGGACAGTAAGCGAGACCCAGTACTTC
cdr3_aa: CASSQTAGTVSETQYF

v_call: TRBV2
d_call: TRBD1
clone_size: .
j_call: TRBJ1-1
cdr3_nt: TGTGCCAGCAGTAAAACAGGGGATACTGAAGCTTTCTTT
cdr3_aa: CASSKTGDTEAFF

v_call: TRBV3-1/TRBV3-2
d_call: TRBD1
clone_size: .
j_call: TRBJ2-3
cdr3_nt: TGTGCCAGCAGCTTCGTAGGAGGACAGGGAAATACGCAGTATTTT
cdr3_aa: CASSFVGGQGNTQYF

v_call: TRBV6-1
d_call: .
clone_size: .
j_call: TRBJ1-2
cdr3_nt: TGTGCCAGCAGTGAATGGCCAGGGAAGATCTATGGCTACACCTTC
cdr3_aa: CASSEWPGKIYGYTF

v_call: TRBV5-1
d_call: TRBD2
clone_size: .
j_call: TRBJ2-7
cdr3_nt: TGCGCCAGCAGCTCTAGCGGGAGTGGGTACGAGCAGTACTTC
cdr3_aa: CASSSSGSGYEQYF

v_call: TRBV6-1
d_call: .
clone_size: .
j_call: TRBJ1-1
cdr3_nt: TGTGCCAGCAGTGAAATCCGGGGTACTGAAGCTTTCTTT
cdr3_aa: CASSEIRGTEAFF

v_call: TRBV7-2
d_call: TRBD2
clone_size: .
j_call: TRBJ2-1
cdr3_nt: TGTGCCAGCAGCTTAACTAGCGGGAGGAAGGGTGAGCAGTTCTTC
cdr3_aa: CASSLTSGRKGEQFF

v_call: TRBV28
d_call: TRBD2
clone_size: .
j_call: TRBJ2-7
cdr3_nt: TGTGCCAGCAGTTTACCCGGGACTAGCGGGTACGAGCAGTACTTC
cdr3_aa: CASSLPGTSGYEQYF

v_call: TRBV19
d_call: TRBD2
clone_size: .
j_call: TRBJ2-1
cdr3_nt: TGTGCCAGTAGTATAATCGCTAGCGGGAGAGCTAATGAGCAGTTCTTC
cdr3_aa: CASSIIASGRANEQFF

v_call: TRBV10-3
d_call: TRBD2
clone_size: once
j_call: TRBJ2-1
cdr3_nt: TGTGCCATCGGTGAGGGGCAGCGGGGCTACAATGAGCAGTTCTTC
cdr3_aa: CAIGEGQRGYNEQFF

v_call: TRBV13
d_call: TRBD2
clone_size: few
j_call: TRBJ2-1
cdr3_nt: TGTGCCAGCAGCTCCGCGGGGGGTACACCTAAGGAGCAGTTCTTC
cdr3_aa: CASSSAGGTPKEQFF

v_call: TRBV6-6
d_call: TRBD1
clone_size: .
j_call: TRBJ1-4
cdr3_nt: TGTGCCAGCAGACCCGGGACAGGCTTTAATGAAAAACTGTTTTTT
cdr3_aa: CASRPGTGFNEKLFF

v_call: TRBV7-9
d_call: TRBD2
clone_size: .
j_call: TRBJ2-7
cdr3_nt: TGTGCCAGCAGCTTATGGCTAGCGGACTCCTACGAGCAGTACTTC
cdr3_aa: CASSLWLADSYEQYF

v_call: TRBV27
d_call: TRBD2
clone_size: .
j_call: TRBJ2-7
cdr3_nt: TGTGCCAGCAGTTTATCGACTAGCGGGAGGACAGAAGAGCAGTACTTC
cdr3_aa: CASSLSTSGRTEEQYF

v_call: TRBV19
d_call: TRBD1
clone_size: .
j_call: TRBJ2-1
cdr3_nt: TGTGCCAGTAGTACCGGGACAGGCAACAATGAGCAGTTCTTC
cdr3_aa: CASSTGTGNNEQFF

v_call: TRBV3-1/TRBV3-2
d_call: TRBD2
clone_size: .
j_call: TRBJ2-5
cdr3_nt: TGTGCCAGCAGCCAAGCTACTAGCGGGCCGGGGGAGACCCAGTACTTC
cdr3_aa: CASSQATSGPGETQYF

v_call: TRBV2
d_call: .
clone_size: once
j_call: TRBJ2-5
cdr3_nt: TGTGCCAGCAGCGAACCTCGTAGCGGACCGTACCAAGAGGCCCAGTACTTC
cdr3_aa: CASSEPRSGPYQEAQYF

v_call: TRBV27
d_call: TRBD1
clone_size: .
j_call: TRBJ1-1
cdr3_nt: TGTGCCAGCAGTAACAGGCAGGGGGCATTGAACACTGAAGCTTTCTTT
cdr3_aa: CASSNRQGALNTEAFF

v_call: TRBV4-1
d_call: .
clone_size: .
j_call: TRBJ2-1
cdr3_nt: TGCGCCAGCAGCCCCCTAGGGGGTTTCGGAGATGAGCAGTTCTTC
cdr3_aa: CASSPLGGFGDEQFF

v_call: TRBV2
d_call: TRBD1
clone_size: .
j_call: TRBJ1-3
cdr3_nt: TGTGCCAGCAGCGCCGGGACAGGGGCTGGAAACACCATATATTTT
cdr3_aa: CASSAGTGAGNTIYF

v_call: TRBV7-7
d_call: TRBD2
clone_size: .
j_call: TRBJ2-1
cdr3_nt: TGTGCTAGCAGCACGACTAGCGGGAGCTCCTACAATGAGCAGTTCTTC
cdr3_aa: CASSTTSGSSYNEQFF

v_call: TRBV5-4
d_call: TRBD1
clone_size: few
j_call: TRBJ2-3
cdr3_nt: TGTGCCAGCAGCCCCCCAGGGGGTAGCACAGATACGCAGTATTTT
cdr3_aa: CASSPPGGSTDTQYF

v_call: TRBV3-1/TRBV3-2
d_call: .
clone_size: .
j_call: TRBJ2-7
cdr3_nt: TGTGCCAGCAGCTCAGGCCCGACAGGCCGGGTAAACGAGCAGTACTTC
cdr3_aa: CASSSGPTGRVNEQYF

v_call: TRBV5-1
d_call: .
clone_size: .
j_call: TRBJ1-4
cdr3_nt: TGCGCCAGCAGCTTGTTAGGGGGAACTAATGAAAAACTGTTTTTT
cdr3_aa: CASSLLGGTNEKLFF

v_call: TRBV2
d_call: TRBD2
clone_size: .
j_call: TRBJ2-7
cdr3_nt: TGTGCCAGCATCCGAGGGACTAGCCGGTACGAGCAGTACTTC
cdr3_aa: CASIRGTSRYEQYF

v_call: TRBV27
d_call: .
clone_size: .
j_call: TRBJ1-5
cdr3_nt: TGTGCCAGCAGTTCCCTCGGGGGGAAGGACAATCAGCCCCAGCATTTT
cdr3_aa: CASSSLGGKDNQPQHF

v_call: TRBV4-1
d_call: .
clone_size: few
j_call: TRBJ1-2
cdr3_nt: TGCGCCAGCAGCTCGACAGGACAACACACCTTC
cdr3_aa: CASSSTGQHTF

v_call: TRBV18
d_call: .
clone_size: .
j_call: TRBJ2-6
cdr3_nt: TGTGCCAGCTCACCAGACATCGGGGCCAACGTCCTGACTTTC
cdr3_aa: CASSPDIGANVLTF

v_call: TRBV21-1
d_call: .
clone_size: .
j_call: TRBJ2-7
cdr3_nt: TGTGCCAGCAGCAAAGCCTCTAGCGGAACCTCCTACGAGCAGTACTTC
cdr3_aa: CASSKASSGTSYEQYF

v_call: TRBV2
d_call: .
clone_size: .
j_call: TRBJ1-2
cdr3_nt: TGTGCCAGCAGTCCGCGAACAGGGACGGGGGGCTACACCTTC
cdr3_aa: CASSPRTGTGGYTF